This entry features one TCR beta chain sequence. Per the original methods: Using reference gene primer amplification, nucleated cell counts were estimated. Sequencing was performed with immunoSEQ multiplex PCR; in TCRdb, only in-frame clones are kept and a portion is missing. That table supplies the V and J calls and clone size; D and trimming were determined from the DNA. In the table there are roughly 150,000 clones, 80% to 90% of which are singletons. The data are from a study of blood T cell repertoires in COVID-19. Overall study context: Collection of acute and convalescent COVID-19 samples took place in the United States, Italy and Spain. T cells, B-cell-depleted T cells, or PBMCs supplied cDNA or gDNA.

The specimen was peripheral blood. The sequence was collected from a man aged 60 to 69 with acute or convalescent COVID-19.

CDR3 region: CATSETGGYEQYF. The CDR3 bases are TGTGCCACCAGTGAGACAGGGGGATACGAGCAGTACTTC. The rearrangement joins TRBV24-1 to TRBJ2-7, with 9 bases matching TRBD1. Trimming cost V 4 bases and J 4 bases; bases outside gene matches: 1. Germline lookup yields CDR1 KGHDR and CDR2 SFDVKD. This CDR3 has 13 residues.